The source of this T cell receptor (beta chain) is a study of blood T cell repertoires in COVID-19. Across the whole study: T cells, B-cell-depleted T cells, or PBMCs provided the cDNA or gDNA that served as material.

Germline CDR1 is SGDLS and CDR2 is YYNGEE. Unmatched junction bases numbered 12, after V lost 0 bases and J lost 4 bases. The CDR3 spans 18 residues. Per the original data handling: How many nucleated cells were present was estimated from reference gene primer amplification. The method was immunoSEQ multiplex PCR; TCRdb's version includes in-frame clones alone and lacks a portion of them. V and J calls and clone size follow that table, whereas D and trimming were derived from the DNA. Among about 280,000 clones listed, around 90% were seen once. The sample was peripheral blood. This clonotype originated in a man between 18 and 29 years old with active or convalescent COVID-19. The chain employs TRBV9 and TRBJ2-5; 10 bases agree with TRBD2. Written as DNA, the CDR3 is TGTGCCAGCAGCGTAGTTAGCGGGGGGCCCCAAGGAGGAGAGACCCAGTACTTC. Protein product: CASSVVSGGPQGGETQYF.